These T cell receptor beta chains were read from a single sample in a study of read filtering for tumor transcriptome and immune sequencing. From the reads, TCRdb called clonotypes with MiXCR, one entry per CDR3 protein. The repertoire holds approximately 59,000 distinct CDR3 sequences, 9% to 15% seen once, with 15% to 20% in the top ten. The sample consisted of a population of CD138-negative cells sorted from bone marrow. These TCRs come from a donor aged 40 or older with multiple myeloma. The CDR3 runs from the conserved cysteine through the conserved F or W. D genes are given only for firm matches. Clone size is shown for a subset of rows, as once, few, many or a class of expanded clone.

many TRBJ2-2 TRBV19 NA CASRVLATNTGELFF TGTGCCAGTAGGGTTTTGGCTACGAACACCGGGGAGCTGTTTTTT
many TRBJ2-2 TRBV7-8 NA CATRLGELFF TGTGCCACCAGACTCGGGGAGCTGTTTTTT
few TRBJ2-1 TRBV3-1 TRBD2 CASSQDPAGGWNEQFF TGTGCCAGCAGCCAAGATCCAGCGGGGGGGTGGAATGAGCAGTTCTTC
many TRBJ2-7 TRBV7-9 TRBD2 CASSLVSSGNTYEQYF TGTGCCAGCAGCTTAGTATCTAGCGGGAACACCTACGAGCAGTACTTC
many TRBJ1-2 TRBV6-5 TRBD1 CASSYPAGGAGYGYTF TGTGCCAGCAGTTATCCCGCAGGGGGCGCAGGCTATGGCTACACCTTC
NA TRBJ2-1 TRBV12-5 NA CASGLSRNNEQFF TGTGCTAGTGGTTTGTCCAGGAACAATGAGCAGTTCTTC
few TRBJ2-7 TRBV5-4 NA CASSLQGSYEQYF TGTGCCAGCAGCTTGCAGGGGTCCTACGAGCAGTACTTC
many TRBJ2-1 TRBV24-1 TRBD1 CATSDLMGVGRGTYNEQFF TGTGCCACCAGTGATTTGATGGGAGTAGGCAGGGGGACCTACAATGAGCAGTTCTTC
many TRBJ1-1 TRBV2 TRBD1 CASRRQGEFAEAFF TGTGCCAGCAGGAGACAGGGGGAGTTCGCTGAAGCTTTCTTT
NA TRBJ2-2 TRBV7-9 NA CASSIDFAGELFF TGTGCCAGCAGCATAGACTTCGCCGGGGAGCTGTTTTTT
many TRBJ1-6 TRBV12-3/TRBV12-4 TRBD1 CASSLTQGARNSPLHF TGTGCCAGCAGCTTAACACAGGGGGCGAGGAATTCACCCCTCCACTTT
NA TRBJ2-3 TRBV3-1 NA CASSPPGTSTTDTQYF TGTGCCAGCAGCCCGCCAGGGACCTCTACCACAGATACGCAGTATTTT
many TRBJ2-5 TRBV3-1 TRBD2 CASSQDKGGGFETQYF TGTGCCAGCAGCCAAGATAAAGGCGGGGGGTTCGAGACCCAGTACTTC
many TRBJ2-3 TRBV25-1 TRBD2 CASSRTSGVYTDTQYF TGTGCCAGCAGCAGGACTAGCGGGGTTTACACAGATACGCAGTATTTT
many TRBJ2-7 TRBV28 TRBD1 CASRTPGTGGEQYF TGTGCCAGCAGAACGCCCGGGACAGGCGGCGAGCAGTACTTC
many TRBJ1-4 TRBV4-1 NA CASSLGQPNEKLFF TGCGCCAGCAGCCTAGGACAACCTAATGAAAAACTGTTTTTT
many TRBJ2-3 TRBV12-3/TRBV12-4 TRBD1 CASSPKTGGNRDTQYF TGTGCCAGCAGTCCTAAGACAGGGGGAAATCGAGATACGCAGTATTTT
many TRBJ1-3 TRBV7-2 NA CASSSVRTGTGSTIYF TGTGCCAGCAGCTCAGTAAGGACGGGAACGGGAAGCACCATATATTTT
many TRBJ1-5 TRBV5-4 NA CASSLDTLGPQHF TGTGCCAGCAGCTTGGACACTCTCGGGCCCCAGCATTTT
many TRBJ2-3 TRBV2 TRBD2 CAITSLRDYGTDTQYF TGTGCCATCACGTCGCTCCGGGACTATGGCACAGATACGCAGTATTTT
NA TRBJ1-6 TRBV12-5 TRBD1 CASGSPPIGTGDNSPLHF TGTGCTAGTGGTTCCCCCCCCATCGGGACAGGGGATAATTCACCCCTCCACTTT
many TRBJ2-5 TRBV29-1 NA CSAAGGFETQYF TGCAGCGCAGCTGGGGGGTTCGAGACCCAGTACTTC
many TRBJ2-1 TRBV10-2 NA CASSELRTISSYNEQFF TGCGCCAGCAGTGAGTTAAGGACTATCAGCTCCTACAATGAGCAGTTCTTC
NA TRBJ2-5 TRBV6-5 NA CASSPHAGRQETQYF TGTGCCAGCAGTCCCCACGCGGGTCGACAAGAGACCCAGTACTTC
many TRBJ2-2 TRBV7-6 NA CASSLSQGIYSTGELFF TGTGCCAGCAGCTTATCCCAGGGGATATACAGCACCGGGGAGCTGTTTTTT
many TRBJ1-1 TRBV27 NA CASSLSWSGDTEAFF TGTGCCAGCAGTTTATCGTGGTCGGGGGACACTGAAGCTTTCTTT
many TRBJ1-1 TRBV4-1 NA CASSQMGVGTEAFF TGCGCCAGCAGCCAGATGGGGGTAGGGACCGAAGCTTTCTTT
many TRBJ2-5 TRBV28 NA CASRTGLKETQYF TGTGCCAGCAGAACCGGACTCAAAGAGACCCAGTACTTC
many TRBJ1-1 TRBV7-9 NA CANSLEGFF TGTGCCAATTCCCTTGAGGGTTTCTTT
many TRBJ2-2 TRBV7-9 NA CANANGGNTGELFF TGTGCTAATGCTAACGGGGGGAACACCGGGGAGCTGTTTTTT
many TRBJ2-3 TRBV29-1 NA CSVETGTLDTQYF TGCAGCGTTGAAACAGGGACGTTGGATACGCAGTATTTT
many TRBJ2-1 TRBV19 NA CASSIDRGAYNEQFF TGTGCCAGTAGTATAGACAGGGGTGCTTACAATGAGCAGTTCTTC
NA TRBJ1-6 TRBV19 NA CASSMFDSSISISPLHF TGTGCCAGTAGTATGTTTGACAGTTCTATATCAATTTCACCCCTCCACTTT
many TRBJ1-5 TRBV6-5 TRBD1 CARLTWGQGKRGDQPQHF TGTGCCAGATTAACGTGGGGACAGGGAAAAAGGGGGGATCAGCCCCAGCATTTT
many TRBJ1-1 TRBV18 TRBD1 CASSPSQGGVTEAFF TGTGCCAGCTCACCCTCACAGGGGGGGGTCACTGAAGCTTTCTTT
NA TRBJ2-4 TRBV2 NA CASSKIESNIQYF TGTGCCAGCAGTAAGATAGAGTCAAACATTCAGTACTTC
many TRBJ1-5 TRBV9 NA CATASRQPNQPQHF TGTGCCACTGCATCAAGACAGCCCAATCAGCCCCAGCATTTT
medium-sized TRBJ2-1 TRBV7-2 NA CASSFIQGYYNEQFF TGTGCCAGCAGCTTTATACAGGGTTACTACAATGAGCAGTTCTTC
many TRBJ2-3 TRBV6-1 TRBD1 CASIRGLGADTQYF TGTGCCAGCATCAGGGGGCTAGGCGCAGATACGCAGTATTTT
many TRBJ2-2 TRBV18 TRBD1 CASSRTGNTGELFF TGTGCCAGCAGTAGGACAGGGAACACCGGGGAGCTGTTTTTT
few TRBJ2-2 TRBV10-1 TRBD1 CASSRATGVNTGELFF TGCGCCAGCAGCAGAGCGACAGGGGTGAACACCGGGGAGCTGTTTTTT
few TRBJ1-1 TRBV20-1 NA CSARFGVTTEAFF TGCAGTGCTAGATTCGGGGTGACCACTGAAGCTTTCTTT
many TRBJ2-3 TRBV7-2 NA CASSLSFTGDTQYF TGTGCCAGCAGCTTATCGTTCACCGGAGATACGCAGTATTTT
many TRBJ2-5 TRBV7-9 TRBD2 CASSFSSGGQETQYF TGTGCCAGCAGTTTCTCTTCGGGGGGGCAAGAGACCCAGTACTTC
once TRBJ2-6 TRBV29-1 NA CSARSGANVLTF TGCAGCGCCCGCTCTGGGGCCAACGTCCTGACTTTC
many TRBJ1-2 TRBV20-1 NA CSASRRLNPLKENTF TGCAGTGCTAGCCGGAGACTGAACCCTTTAAAAGAAAACACCTTC
many TRBJ2-7 TRBV20-1 NA CSAYRRGRVYEQYF TGCAGTGCTTACCGCCGTGGCAGAGTCTACGAGCAGTACTTC
many TRBJ2-6 TRBV13 NA CASSLAAAGANVLTF TGTGCCAGCAGCTTAGCCGCCGCTGGGGCCAACGTCCTGACTTTC
NA TRBJ1-3 TRBV6-6 NA CASSYSTVNGNTIYF TGTGCCAGCAGTTACTCGACAGTTAATGGAAACACCATATATTTT
NA TRBJ2-7 TRBV6-5 NA CASSSSMEQYF TGTGCCAGCAGTTCCTCCATGGAGCAGTACTTC
many TRBJ2-3 TRBV20-1 TRBD1 CSARAHGQGAWDTQYF TGCAGTGCTAGAGCCCACGGACAGGGGGCTTGGGATACGCAGTATTTT
many TRBJ1-1 TRBV20-1 NA CSARTGSDTEAFF TGCAGTGCTCGTACAGGGTCCGACACTGAAGCTTTCTTT
few TRBJ1-2 TRBV2 NA CASIKRGLTGYTF TGTGCCAGCATCAAACGGGGTTTAACTGGCTACACCTTC
many TRBJ2-3 TRBV20-1 NA CSASFEGQDTQYF TGCAGTGCTTCTTTTGAGGGTCAAGATACGCAGTATTTT